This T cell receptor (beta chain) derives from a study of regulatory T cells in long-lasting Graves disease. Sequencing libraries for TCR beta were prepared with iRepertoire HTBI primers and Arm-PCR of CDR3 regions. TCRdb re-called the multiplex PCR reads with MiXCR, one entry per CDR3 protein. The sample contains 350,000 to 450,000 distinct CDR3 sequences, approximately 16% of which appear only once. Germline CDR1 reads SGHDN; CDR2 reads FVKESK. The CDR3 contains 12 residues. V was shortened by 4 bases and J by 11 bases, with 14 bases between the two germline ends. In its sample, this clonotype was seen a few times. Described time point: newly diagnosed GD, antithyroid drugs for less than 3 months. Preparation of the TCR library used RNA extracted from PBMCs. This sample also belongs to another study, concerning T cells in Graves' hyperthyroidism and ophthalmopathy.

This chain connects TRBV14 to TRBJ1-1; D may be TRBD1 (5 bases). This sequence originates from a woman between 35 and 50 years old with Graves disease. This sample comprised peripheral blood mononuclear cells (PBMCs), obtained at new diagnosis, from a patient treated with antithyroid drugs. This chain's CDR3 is CASSPSGPGAFF. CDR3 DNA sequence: TGTGCCAGCAGCCCTTCGGGACCGGGGGCTTTCTTT.